A selection of T cell receptor beta chains follows, all from one sample in a study of beta chain features in type 1 diabetes. TCRdb's table, derived via immunoSEQ multiplex PCR, lists solely in-frame clones and lacks some. The table records more than 250,000 clones, around 21% of them present only once. The sequencing input was naive CD4+ T cells from blood. The receptors were sampled from a woman aged 35 to 49 with type 1 diabetes. CDR3s include the opening cysteine and the closing phenylalanine or tryptophan. Fields, in order: clone size, V gene, D gene, CDR3 length, J gene, CDR3 protein, CDR3 DNA. A D gene is named only where the DNA matches it firmly. Clone size is not always given. Where it is, it says once, few, many or a class for expanded clones.

clone size: NA; V gene: TRBV7-9; D gene: NA; CDR3 length: 13; J gene: TRBJ1-4; CDR3 protein: CASRLGVNEKLFF; CDR3 DNA: TGTGCCAGCCGCCTGGGAGTTAATGAAAAACTGTTTTTT
clone size: NA; V gene: TRBV2; D gene: NA; CDR3 length: 12; J gene: TRBJ2-7; CDR3 protein: CASVAGAYEQYF; CDR3 DNA: TGTGCCAGCGTGGCAGGGGCCTACGAGCAGTACTTC
clone size: few; V gene: TRBV7-2; D gene: TRBD2; CDR3 length: 15; J gene: TRBJ2-2; CDR3 protein: CASSQLAGGPGELFF; CDR3 DNA: TGTGCCAGCAGCCAACTAGCGGGGGGGCCCGGGGAGCTGTTTTTT
clone size: few; V gene: TRBV7-2; D gene: TRBD1; CDR3 length: 16; J gene: TRBJ2-6; CDR3 protein: CASSLAGGSGANVLTF; CDR3 DNA: TGTGCCAGCAGCTTGGCAGGGGGCTCTGGGGCCAACGTCCTGACTTTC
clone size: NA; V gene: TRBV9; D gene: TRBD2; CDR3 length: 16; J gene: TRBJ2-1; CDR3 protein: CASSVGPSGIDNEQFF; CDR3 DNA: TGTGCCAGCAGCGTAGGGCCTAGCGGGATCGACAATGAGCAGTTCTTC
clone size: few; V gene: TRBV29-1; D gene: TRBD2; CDR3 length: 14; J gene: TRBJ2-2; CDR3 protein: CSVRTSVNTGELFF; CDR3 DNA: TGCAGCGTCCGGACTAGCGTGAACACCGGGGAGCTGTTTTTT
clone size: NA; V gene: TRBV5-4; D gene: NA; CDR3 length: 14; J gene: TRBJ2-3; CDR3 protein: CASRPQLGPDTQYF; CDR3 DNA: TGTGCCAGCAGACCCCAACTAGGGCCAGATACGCAGTATTTT
clone size: NA; V gene: TRBV28; D gene: NA; CDR3 length: 11; J gene: TRBJ1-1; CDR3 protein: CASRGLTEAFF; CDR3 DNA: TGTGCCAGCCGCGGGCTCACTGAAGCTTTCTTT
clone size: NA; V gene: TRBV9; D gene: TRBD1; CDR3 length: 17; J gene: TRBJ1-1; CDR3 protein: CASSVRPGTGVATEAFF; CDR3 DNA: TGTGCCAGCAGCGTCCGTCCCGGGACAGGGGTGGCCACTGAAGCTTTCTTT
clone size: NA; V gene: TRBV18; D gene: NA; CDR3 length: 14; J gene: TRBJ2-5; CDR3 protein: CASSPPGQQETQYF; CDR3 DNA: TGTGCCAGCTCACCACCGGGACAACAAGAGACCCAGTACTTC
clone size: NA; V gene: TRBV30; D gene: NA; CDR3 length: 13; J gene: TRBJ1-5; CDR3 protein: CAWSVQGGQPQHF; CDR3 DNA: TGTGCCTGGAGTGTACAGGGTGGACAGCCCCAGCATTTT
clone size: NA; V gene: TRBV4-3; D gene: NA; CDR3 length: 15; J gene: TRBJ1-1; CDR3 protein: CASSQEARAYTEAFF; CDR3 DNA: TGCGCCAGCAGCCAAGAGGCGAGGGCCTACACTGAAGCTTTCTTT
clone size: NA; V gene: TRBV19; D gene: NA; CDR3 length: 15; J gene: TRBJ1-5; CDR3 protein: CASRGQYMGNQPQHF; CDR3 DNA: TGTGCCAGTAGAGGACAGTACATGGGCAATCAGCCCCAGCATTTT
clone size: few; V gene: TRBV7-9; D gene: NA; CDR3 length: 12; J gene: TRBJ1-3; CDR3 protein: CASSPGPGTIYF; CDR3 DNA: TGTGCCAGCAGCCCAGGCCCCGGCACCATATATTTT
clone size: NA; V gene: TRBV7-2; D gene: TRBD1; CDR3 length: 15; J gene: TRBJ2-5; CDR3 protein: CASRPGQGAPETQYF; CDR3 DNA: TGTGCCAGCAGACCCGGACAGGGGGCCCCAGAGACCCAGTACTTC